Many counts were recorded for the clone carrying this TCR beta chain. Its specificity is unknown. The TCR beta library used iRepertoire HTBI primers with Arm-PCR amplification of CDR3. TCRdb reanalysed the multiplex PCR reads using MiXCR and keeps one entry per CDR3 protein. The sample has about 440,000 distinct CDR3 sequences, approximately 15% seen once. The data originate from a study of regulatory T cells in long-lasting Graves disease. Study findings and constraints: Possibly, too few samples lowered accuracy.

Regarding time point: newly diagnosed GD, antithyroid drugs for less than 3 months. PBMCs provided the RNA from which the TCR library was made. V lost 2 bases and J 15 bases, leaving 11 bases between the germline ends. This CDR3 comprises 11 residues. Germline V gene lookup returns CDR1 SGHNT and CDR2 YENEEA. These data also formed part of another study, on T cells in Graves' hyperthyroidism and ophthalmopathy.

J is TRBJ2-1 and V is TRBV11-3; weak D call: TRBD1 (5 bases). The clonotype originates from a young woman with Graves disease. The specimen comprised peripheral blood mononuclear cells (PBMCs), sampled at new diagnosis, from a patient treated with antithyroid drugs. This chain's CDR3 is CASSLRGRGFF. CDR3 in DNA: TGTGCCAGCAGCTTAAGGGGTAGGGGGTTCTTC.